These 26 T cell receptor beta chains were all obtained from the same sample, sequenced in a study of beta chain features in type 1 diabetes. What was sequenced were expressed TCRB transcripts, since all of the isolated RNA had been reverse transcribed. Some clones are missing from TCRdb's copy, which holds only in-frame ones; the method was immunoSEQ multiplex PCR. The profile covers about 40,000 clones, with around 48% appearing a single time and under 0.9% taken by the ten largest. The sequencing sample was made of central memory CD4+ T cells from blood. These receptors originate from a young woman in good health.

This clone was seen only a few times. The chain joins TRBV5-1 to TRBJ2-3; TRBD1 agrees at 12 bases. Germline V CDR1 and CDR2: SGHRS, YFSETQ. This CDR3 contains 16 residues. V dropped 1 base and J dropped 4; count of bases not matched to a gene: 4. This chain's CDR3 is CASSLSGTGGSDTQYF. CDR3 coding DNA: TGCGCCAGCAGCTTGTCTGGGACAGGGGGCTCAGATACGCAGTATTTT.

The chain links TRBV6-5 to TRBJ1-3, with 7 bases matching TRBD1. The CDR3 is 15 residues long. Trimming removed 6 bases from V and 0 bases from J; junction bases left unmatched: 5. Per the germline V gene, CDR1 is MNHEY and CDR2 is SVGAGI. The CDR3 reads CASRKQGSSGNTIYF. CDR3 DNA: TGTGCCAGCAGGAAACAGGGGTCCTCTGGAAACACCATATATTTT.

CDR3 DNA sequence: TGTGCCAGCAGTGGACTAGCGGGTGGTGTCGGCAAAAACATTCAGTACTTC. Protein sequence: CASSGLAGGVGKNIQYF. The chain carries TRBV2 and TRBJ2-4; TRBD2 agrees at 10 bases. The CDR3 totals 17 residues. With V trimmed by 4 bases and J by 3 bases, 9 bases remained unmatched. In germline, CDR1 is SNHLY, CDR2 FYNNEI.

This chain links TRBV28 with TRBJ1-4; the match to TRBD1 covers 9 bases. Per the germline V gene, CDR1 is MDHEN and CDR2 is SYDVKM. Trimming cost V 5 bases and J 11 bases; bases outside gene matches: 6. The CDR3 loop spans 13 amino acids. The CDR3 protein is CASSQTDRGKLFF. CDR3 nucleotides: TGTGCCAGCAGTCAGACGGACAGGGGTAAACTGTTTTTT.

The CDR3 loop reads CASSLPGGANVLTF. CDR3 coding DNA: TGTGCCAGCAGCTTACCGGGGGGGGCCAACGTCCTGACTTTC. The genes are TRBV7-3 and TRBJ2-6; a possible D gene is TRBD2 (5 bases). The CDR3 covers 14 residues. The germline CDR1 and CDR2 sequences are SGHTA and FQGTGA. V was cut by 2 bases and J by 4 bases, with 6 bases left in between.

This clone appeared a few times. The rearrangement joins TRBV18 to TRBJ2-1; D might be TRBD1 (6 bases). The ends were cut back, 3 bases at V and 7 bases at J, with 16 bases in the middle. Per the germline V gene, CDR1 is KGHSH and CDR2 is LQKENI. This CDR3 has 15 residues. CDR3 bases: TGTGCCAGCTCACCCCAGGGGAGCCAGGGGAATGAGCAGTTCTTC. It encodes CASSPQGSQGNEQFF.

The chain is built from TRBV2 and TRBJ1-1, with TRBD1 as a possible D gene (5 bases). Trimming shortened V by 6 bases and J by 0 bases, and 11 bases separated the two germline ends. Germline values: CDR1 SNHLY, CDR2 FYNNEI. The CDR3 is 14 residues long. This CDR3 reads CASRVRQLNTEAFF. The CDR3 DNA sequence: TGTGCCAGCAGGGTTAGACAGTTGAACACTGAAGCTTTCTTT.

This clone was recorded many times. The V gene is TRBV10-3, the J gene TRBJ2-7; TRBD2 is a possible D gene (5 bases). The germline V gene has CDR1 ENHRY and CDR2 SYGVKD. Between the trimmed V and J ends, which lost 8 bases and 1 base, there was a span of 6 bases. There are 11 residues in the CDR3. This CDR3 is CAIGESYEQYF. The CDR3 DNA is TGTGCCATCGGGGAGTCCTACGAGCAGTACTTC.

J is TRBJ2-2 and V is TRBV5-1; 11 positions agree with TRBD2. The germline V gene encodes CDR1 SGHRS and CDR2 YFSETQ. J gave up 7 bases and V 1 base, and 3 bases lay outside the gene matches. The CDR3 loop spans 15 amino acids. The CDR3 nucleotides read TGCGCCAGCAGCTTGACTAGCGGGAGCGGCGGGGAGCTGTTTTTT. As protein: CASSLTSGSGGELFF.

This clone was recorded a few times. The chain employs TRBV30 and TRBJ1-2, with TRBD1 identical over 9 bases. The CDR3 contains 13 residues. Germline V lookup: CDR1 GTSNPN, CDR2 SVGIG (reference sequence). The CDR3 region is CAYNRGPWYGYTF. The CDR3 DNA is TGTGCTTATAACAGGGGGCCGTGGTATGGCTACACCTTC. The entire variable domain, with the rest obtained from reference TRBV30 and TRBJ1-2, is as follows: SQTIHQWPATLVQPVGSPLSLECTVEGTSNPNLYWYRQAAGRGLQLLFYSVGIGQISSEVPQNLSASRPQDRQFILSSKKLLLSDSGFYLCAYNRGPWYGYTFGSGTRLTVV.

This clone was picked up a small number of times. This chain joins TRBV29-1 and TRBJ1-5; D not certain. The CDR3 covers 13 residues. Germline V gene data show CDR1 as SQVTM and CDR2 as ANQGSEA. The V gene lost 5 bases and the J gene lost 5 bases, with 13 bases spanning the gap. The CDR3 loop is CSVQQGRDQPQHF. The CDR3, as DNA: TGCAGCGTTCAACAAGGGAGGGATCAGCCCCAGCATTTT.

The V and J genes are TRBV5-1 and TRBJ2-5; 9 nucleotides line up with TRBD1. In germline, CDR1 is SGHRS, CDR2 YFSETQ. This CDR3 has 14 amino acids. V was clipped by 3 bases and J by 4 bases; unmatched bases: 4. The CDR3 reads CASSSQGARETQYF. CDR3 nucleotide sequence: TGCGCCAGCAGCTCACAGGGGGCTAGAGAGACCCAGTACTTC.

V and J are TRBV5-6 and TRBJ2-5; possible D gene TRBD1, 6 bases. V lost 6 bases and J lost 2, with 14 bases in between. The CDR3 totals 14 residues. The germline gives CDR1 SGHDT, CDR2 YYEEEE. CDR3 in DNA: TGTGCCAGCACTAAATGGGGGCCACAAGAGACCCAGTACTTC. Protein product: CASTKWGPQETQYF.

This clone appeared a single time. This chain connects TRBV5-6 to TRBJ1-2; TRBD1 agrees at 8 bases. The CDR3 consists of 16 residues. V lost 4 bases and J lost 7; bases outside the gene matches: 15. In germline, CDR1 is SGHDT, CDR2 YYEEEE. CDR3 in amino acids: CASSPSDRVWMGGYTF. In DNA form, the CDR3 reads TGTGCCAGCAGCCCTTCGGACAGGGTCTGGATGGGTGGCTACACCTTC.

This clone has more than one count but fewer than ten. V gene TRBV15 combines with J gene TRBJ1-2; TRBD1 matches 7 bases. The germline V gene has CDR1 LNHNV and CDR2 YYDKDF (reference sequence). Losses at the gene ends were 3 bases for V and 1 base for J; bases not matched to a gene: 5. CDR3 size: 15 residues. The CDR3 nucleotides read TGTGCCACCAGCAGGCCAGGGGGTTATAACTATGGCTACACCTTC. It encodes CATSRPGGYNYGYTF. Variable domain in full (rest from reference TRBV15 and TRBJ1-2): DAMVIQNPRYQVTQFGKPVTLSCSQTLNHNVMYWYQQKSSQAPKLLFHYYDKDFNNEADTPDNFQSRRPNTSFCFLDIRSPGLGDTAMYLCATSRPGGYNYGYTFGSGTRLTVV.

This clone has more than one count but fewer than ten. The chain employs TRBV2 and TRBJ1-2; TRBD1 matches 8 bases. V shed 9 bases, J shed 3 bases, and the junction held 0 bases outside the gene matches. Germline V lookup: CDR1 SNHLY, CDR2 FYNNEI. This CDR3 has 11 residues. For the CDR3, the DNA is TGTGCCAGGACAGGGGACTATGGCTACACCTTC. It translates to CARTGDYGYTF. Together with reference TRBV2 and TRBJ1-2, the CDR3 gives the full variable domain: EPEVTQTPSHQVTQMGQEVILRCVPISNHLYFYWYRQILGQKVEFLVSFYNNEISEKSEIFDDQFSVERPDGSNFTLKIRSTKLEDSAMYFCARTGDYGYTFGSGTRLTVV.

The CDR3 spells CASSLLAGGVPLGEQYF. The CDR3 coding sequence is TGCGCCAGCAGCTTACTAGCGGGAGGAGTCCCCTTGGGCGAGCAGTACTTC. The chain uses TRBV5-1 and TRBJ2-7; TRBD2 matches 12 bases. Unmatched junction bases numbered 12, after V lost 2 bases and J lost 6 bases. CDR1 and CDR2 from the germline V gene are SGHRS and YFSETQ. This CDR3 has 17 amino acids.

This chain links TRBV11-3 with TRBJ2-1, with D unclear. The ends were cut back, 3 bases at V and 9 bases at J, with 12 bases in the middle. Germline V gene lookup returns CDR1 SGHNT and CDR2 YENEEA. The CDR3 has 13 amino acids. The DNA for the CDR3 is TGTGCCAGCAGCTTTGAGCGTCTGAGTGAGCAGTTCTTC. Amino acids: CASSFERLSEQFF.

This chain links TRBV7-6 with TRBJ2-3, with TRBD2 matching over 11 bases. The germline CDR1 and CDR2 sequences are SGHVS and FNYEAQ. V was clipped by 8 bases and J by 4 bases; unmatched bases: 8. The CDR3 is made up of 15 amino acids. CDR3 residues: CASGGLAGGSDTQYF. The DNA of the CDR3 is TGTGCCAGCGGCGGGCTAGCGGGGGGATCAGATACGCAGTATTTT.

The rearrangement links TRBV18 to TRBJ1-1, with TRBD1 matching over 8 bases. V gave up 5 bases and J gave up 6 bases; unmatched junction bases: 5. Germline V gives CDR1 KGHSH, CDR2 LQKENI. This CDR3 region has 13 residues. The chain's CDR3 is CASSRTGPAEAFF. CDR3 nucleotides: TGTGCCAGCTCAAGGACAGGGCCGGCTGAAGCTTTCTTT.

This clone has only a few counts. The V call is TRBV18, the J call TRBJ2-7; 7 bases agree with TRBD1. Trimming at V came to 2 bases and at J to 3 bases, leaving 7 bases not matched to a gene. The CDR3 has 15 residues. Germline V lookup: CDR1 KGHSH, CDR2 LQKENI. The CDR3 is CASSPSTGSGYEQYF. DNA for the CDR3: TGTGCCAGCTCACCATCGACAGGGTCGGGCTACGAGCAGTACTTC.

The chain links TRBV18 to TRBJ2-4, with 9 bases identical to TRBD2. The V segment lost 8 bases and the J segment 5 bases; nucleotides outside the gene matches: 10. This CDR3 region has 15 residues. Germline values: CDR1 KGHSH, CDR2 LQKENI. CDR3 in DNA: TGTGCCAGCCGGGGGGCTAGCGGGATCGAAAACATTCAGTACTTC. This codes for CASRGASGIENIQYF.

The chain employs TRBV30 and TRBJ2-4, with 7 bases fitting TRBD1. This CDR3 spans 15 amino acids. V gave up 0 bases and J gave up 3 bases; unmatched junction bases: 5. Germline values: CDR1 GTSNPN, CDR2 SVGIG (reference sequence). CDR3 DNA: TGTGCCTGGAGTGTACCGGCAGGGGGCAAAAACATTCAGTACTTC. This encodes CAWSVPAGGKNIQYF.

This sequence joins TRBV5-1 and TRBJ2-2; TRBD2 aligns across 10 bases. V shed 0 bases, J shed 0 bases, and the junction held 8 bases outside the gene matches. In germline, CDR1 is SGHRS, CDR2 YFSETQ. This CDR3 contains 19 residues. CDR3 in DNA: TGCGCCAGCAGCTTGGAAGCTAGCGGGAGTCCCGCGAACACCGGGGAGCTGTTTTTT. Translation: CASSLEASGSPANTGELFF. Together with reference TRBV5-1 and TRBJ2-2, the CDR3 gives the full variable domain: KAGVTQTPRYLIKTRGQQVTLSCSPISGHRSVSWYQQTPGQGLQFLFEYFSETQRNKGNFPGRFSGRQFSNSRSEMNVSTLELGDSALYLCASSLEASGSPANTGELFFGEGSRLTVL.

V gene TRBV6-5 combines with J gene TRBJ1-1, with D perhaps TRBD1 (6 bases). CDR3 length: 16 amino acids. Germline V gene data show CDR1 as MNHEY and CDR2 as SVGAGI. The V end lost 4 bases, the J end lost 1 base, and 16 bases lay between the germline ends. CDR3 nucleotide sequence: TGTGCCAGCAGTTTTGGGTTGGGACAAGGGAACACTGAAGCTTTCTTT. This gives the protein CASSFGLGQGNTEAFF.

This chain joins TRBV27 and TRBJ2-6, with D hard to call. This CDR3 is 14 amino acids long. Trimming shortened V by 5 bases and J by 0 bases, and 5 bases separated the two germline ends. From germline, CDR1 is MNHEY and CDR2 SMNVEV (reference sequence). CDR3 residues: CASSGHSGANVLTF. The CDR3 coding sequence is TGTGCCAGCAGTGGGCACTCTGGGGCCAACGTCCTGACTTTC.